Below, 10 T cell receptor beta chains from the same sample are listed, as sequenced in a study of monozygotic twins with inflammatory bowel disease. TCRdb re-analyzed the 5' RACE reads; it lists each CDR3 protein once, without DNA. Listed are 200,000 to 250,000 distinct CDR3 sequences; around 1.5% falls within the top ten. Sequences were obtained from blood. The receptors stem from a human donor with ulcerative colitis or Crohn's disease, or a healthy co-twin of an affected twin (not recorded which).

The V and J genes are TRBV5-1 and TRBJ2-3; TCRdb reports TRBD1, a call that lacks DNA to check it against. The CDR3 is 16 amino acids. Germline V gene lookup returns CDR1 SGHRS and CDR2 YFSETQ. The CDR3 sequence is CASSLGRQGSADTQYF.

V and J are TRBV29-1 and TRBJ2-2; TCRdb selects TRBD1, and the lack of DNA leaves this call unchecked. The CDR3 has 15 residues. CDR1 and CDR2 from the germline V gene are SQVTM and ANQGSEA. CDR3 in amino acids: CSVGNPAGNTGELFF.

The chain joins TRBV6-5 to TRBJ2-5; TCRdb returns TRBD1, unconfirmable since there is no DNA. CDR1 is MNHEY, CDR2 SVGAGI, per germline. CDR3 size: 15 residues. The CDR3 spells CASSYLLDIGETQYF.

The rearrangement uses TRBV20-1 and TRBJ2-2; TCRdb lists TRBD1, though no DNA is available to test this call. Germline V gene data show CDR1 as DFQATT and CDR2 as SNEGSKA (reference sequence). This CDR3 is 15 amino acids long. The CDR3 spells CSARESDRGSGELFF.

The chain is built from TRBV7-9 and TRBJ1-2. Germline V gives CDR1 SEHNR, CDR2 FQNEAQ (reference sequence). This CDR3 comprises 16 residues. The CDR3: CASSEIVWTASYGYTF.

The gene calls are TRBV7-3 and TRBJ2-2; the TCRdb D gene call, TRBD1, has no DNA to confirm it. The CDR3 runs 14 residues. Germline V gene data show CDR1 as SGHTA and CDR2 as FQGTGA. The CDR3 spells CASSLMQGVGELFF.

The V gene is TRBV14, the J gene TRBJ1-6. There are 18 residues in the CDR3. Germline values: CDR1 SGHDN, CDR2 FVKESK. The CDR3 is CASSKAGEGSSYNSPLHF.

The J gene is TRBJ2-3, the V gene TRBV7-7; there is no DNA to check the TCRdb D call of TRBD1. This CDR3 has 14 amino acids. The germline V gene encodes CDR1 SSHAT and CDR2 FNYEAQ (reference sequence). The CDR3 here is CASSPGPATDTQYF.

The CDR3 is CASSVDLHYEQYF. This chain uses TRBV9 with TRBJ2-7. The CDR3 is made up of 13 amino acids. The V gene's germline CDR1 is SGDLS and CDR2 YYNGEE.

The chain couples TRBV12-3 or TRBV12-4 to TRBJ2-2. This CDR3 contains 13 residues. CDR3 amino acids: CASLRTDTGELFF.